This TCR beta chain was profiled in a study of T cells after yellow fever vaccination. About the study: Researchers used SMART-Seq v4 Ultra Low Input to prepare fractions that had low cell numbers. Broader study findings: Subsequent booster samples again held most clones from primary vaccination (96% CD4, roughly 88% CD8). FACS-sorted repertoires could harbor abundant contaminating bulk-population clonotypes.

CDR3 length: 12 residues. Germline V gene sequence: CDR1 MNHEY, CDR2 SVGEGT. V dropped 0 bases and J dropped 8 bases, with 6 bases sitting between them. For TCR, cDNA came from 5'RACE template switching, which added a universal primer site and UMIs. In TCRdb, the 5' RACE reads were re-called with MiXCR into one record per CDR3 protein. The data hold 300,000 to 350,000 distinct CDR3 sequences, with approximately 4% observed a single time. With regard to this clonotype: Its antigen is still unknown.

The V and J genes are TRBV6-2 or TRBV6-3 and TRBJ2-3; no clear D. The sequence was obtained from a man between 18 and 35 years old who received the YFV17D yellow fever vaccine. Sample: PBMCs, taken 15 days after the yellow fever booster vaccination. The CDR3 protein is CASSYSPGTQYF. CDR3 nucleotide sequence: TGTGCCAGCAGTTACTCGCCCGGTACGCAGTATTTT.